The next 18 T cell receptor beta chains were all read from a single sample in a study of blood T cells in healthy people across ages. Next came a second PCR, run for about 7 to 11 cycles, which used a sample-barcoded 5' primer along with a J-beta primer mix. TCRdb itself ran the 5' RACE reads through MiXCR, one entry per CDR3 protein. The sample lists about 760,000 distinct CDR3 sequences; approximately 60% were seen once. The sample consisted of blood. These receptor sequences come from a man aged 35-49 years in good health.

This chain joins TRBV7-9 and TRBJ2-3; 14 bases map to TRBD2. The CDR3 contains 16 residues. Trimming took 5 bases from V and 5 from J; bases not matched to a gene: 6. Germline CDR1 and CDR2: SEHNR and FQNEAQ (reference sequence). The CDR3 DNA reads as TGTGCCAGCAGCGAGACTAGCGGGAGGGCCAGAGATACGCAGTATTTT. The encoded protein is CASSETSGRARDTQYF.

The chain links TRBV14 to TRBJ2-3; 11 positions match TRBD1. Trimming removed 5 bases from V and 6 bases from J; junction bases left unmatched: 7. Per germline, CDR1 SGHDN and CDR2 FVKESK. The CDR3 runs to 15 residues. This chain's CDR3 is CASSSGQGASDTQYF. In nucleotides, the CDR3 is TGTGCCAGCAGCAGCGGACAGGGGGCTAGTGATACGCAGTATTTT.

J is TRBJ1-6 and V is TRBV6-1; 7 bases agree with TRBD1. The germline CDR1 and CDR2 sequences are MNHNS and SASEGT. CDR3 size: 17 residues. Trimming took 2 bases from V and 14 from J; bases not matched to a gene: 18. CDR3 sequence: CASSEHRDRPSPGALHF. CDR3 nucleotides: TGTGCCAGCAGTGAACACCGGGACAGACCCTCTCCCGGGGCCCTCCACTTT.

This clonotype turned up a few times. The chain couples TRBV5-6 to TRBJ2-5; tentative D call: TRBD2 (6 bases). Trimming pared 3 bases from V and 3 bases from J, leaving 15 bases between. The CDR3 runs 15 residues. The germline V gene has CDR1 SGHDT and CDR2 YYEEEE. The CDR3 nucleotides read TGTGCCAGCAGCTCCCCCGGGACTCCCAAAGAGACCCAGTACTTC. Its protein is CASSSPGTPKETQYF.

This clonotype was seen only a few times. CDR3 DNA: TGTGCCAGCAGCTTGGAATTGTATGAAGGAAAACTGTTTTTT. Amino acid sequence: CASSLELYEGKLFF. The chain carries TRBV5-4 and TRBJ1-4; D unclear. V was cut by 0 bases and J by 10 bases, with 13 bases left in between. Germline CDR1 SGHNT, CDR2 YYREEE (reference sequence). The CDR3 length is 14 residues.

The V call is TRBV13, the J call TRBJ2-4; 7 bases map to TRBD2. Germline lookup yields CDR1 PRHDT and CDR2 FYEKMQ (reference sequence). This CDR3 has 18 amino acids. Trimming took 1 base from V and 6 from J; bases not matched to a gene: 15. The chain's CDR3 is CASSLVSGAPEGINIQYF. DNA of the CDR3: TGTGCCAGCAGCTTAGTAAGCGGGGCCCCGGAGGGGATAAACATTCAGTACTTC. The variable domain in full, with the rest retrieved from reference TRBV13 and TRBJ2-4, is AAGVIQSPRHLIKEKRETATLKCYPIPRHDTVYWYQQGPGQDPQFLISFYEKMQSDKGSIPDRFSAQQFSDYHSELNMSSLELGDSALYFCASSLVSGAPEGINIQYFGAGTRLSVL.

The CDR3 DNA follows: TGTGCCAGCAGTTCTCTGAACGGGTGGGGGACCTACGAGCAGTACTTC. Its protein product is CASSSLNGWGTYEQYF. The chain uses TRBV6-5 and TRBJ2-7, with D tentatively TRBD1 or TRBD2 (5 bases each). CDR3 length equals 16 residues. V was clipped by 4 bases and J by 2 bases, with 18 bases between them. Germline lookup yields CDR1 MNHEY and CDR2 SVGAGI.

The chain uses TRBV4-2 and TRBJ2-7; 13 bases are a match to TRBD2. The J call may be in error: the DNA end matches TRBJ2-5 better. The germline CDR1 and CDR2 sequences are LGHNA and YNFKEQ. The CDR3 has 19 amino acids. The CDR3 here is CASSQGTSGSGGTQETQYF. In DNA, the CDR3 is TGTGCCAGCAGCCAAGGGACTAGCGGGAGTGGGGGGACACAAGAGACCCAGTACTTC.

V usage is TRBV28 and J usage is TRBJ1-2; D not resolved. The CDR3 runs to 16 residues. CDR1 is MDHEN and CDR2 is SYDVKM in the germline V gene. The V and J ends lost 4 bases and 3 bases respectively, with 18 bases between them. As DNA, the CDR3 is TGTGCCAGCAGTTCCCCGGGCGAGCCTCGGTACTATGGCTACACCTTC. Protein product: CASSSPGEPRYYGYTF.

J is TRBJ2-7 and V is TRBV6-4, with D possibly matching TRBD1 (6 bases). Looked up from germline, CDR1 is MRHNA and CDR2 is SNTAGT. The CDR3 runs to 20 residues. Trimming left V 0 bases short and J 0 bases short, with 24 bases between. In nucleotides, the CDR3 is TGTGCCAGCAGTGACTCCCCCTCTGACAGGTTTTTAAGAGACTCCTACGAGCAGTACTTC. Translation: CASSDSPSDRFLRDSYEQYF.

J is TRBJ2-7 and V is TRBV9; D may be TRBD1 or TRBD2 (5 bases each). V lost 0 bases and J 4 bases, leaving 14 bases between the germline ends. CDR3 length: 15 residues. The V gene's germline CDR1 is SGDLS and CDR2 YYNGEE. DNA for the CDR3: TGTGCCAGCAGCGTAGATGGGACCCAAATATACGAGCAGTACTTC. The encoded protein is CASSVDGTQIYEQYF.

The chain has TRBV10-3 and TRBJ2-1, with D maybe TRBD2 (5 bases). The CDR3 covers 16 residues. Germline V gives CDR1 ENHRY, CDR2 SYGVKD. Trimming removed 6 bases at V and 3 bases at J, with 18 bases between. Here the CDR3 reads CAISEALAFLYNEQFF. CDR3 DNA: TGTGCCATCAGCGAAGCGCTAGCATTTCTCTACAATGAGCAGTTCTTC.

This clonotype turned up a few times. The gene calls are TRBV7-2 and TRBJ2-1; D might be TRBD2 (5 bases). The CDR3 contains 15 residues. Germline CDR1 and CDR2: SGHTA and FQGNSA. V was cut by 1 base and J by 6 bases, with 13 bases left in between. For the CDR3, the DNA is TGTGCCAGCAGCTTAGGATCGAGGGCCGCCAATGAGCAGTTCTTC. As protein: CASSLGSRAANEQFF.

The chain has TRBV3-1 and TRBJ2-1; 11 bases are shared with TRBD2. The length of the CDR3 is 19 residues. V was clipped by 1 base and J by 4 bases; unmatched bases: 12. Germline V gives CDR1 LGHDT, CDR2 YNNKEL (reference sequence). For the CDR3, the DNA is TGTGCCAGCAGCCAAGTAGGTAGCGGGGGGGCCGAGATTTACAATGAGCAGTTCTTC. Translated: CASSQVGSGGAEIYNEQFF.

This clonotype was found a few times. The chain links TRBV29-1 to TRBJ2-7; TRBD1 matches at 10 bases. Germline V CDR1 and CDR2: SQVTM, ANQGSEA. The CDR3 has 14 amino acids. The ends lost 4 bases at V and 5 bases at J; junction bases unmatched: 8. The CDR3 DNA reads as TGCAGCGTTGTATGGGACAGGGGAGGCAACGAGCAGTACTTC. This gives the protein CSVVWDRGGNEQYF.

V usage is TRBV4-3 and J usage is TRBJ2-3, with D maybe TRBD2 (5 bases). Germline V gene sequence: CDR1 LGHNA, CDR2 YSLEER. V was clipped by 0 bases and J by 3 bases, with 13 bases between them. The CDR3 length is 16 residues. In nucleotides, the CDR3 is TGCGCCAGCAGCCAAGATCAAAACCGGGGAACAGATACGCAGTATTTT. Translation gives CASSQDQNRGTDTQYF.

V is TRBV7-2 and J is TRBJ2-5; 7 bases map to TRBD1. The J call may be incorrect, as the DNA end agrees better with TRBJ2-7. CDR1 SGHTA and CDR2 FQGNSA come from the germline V gene. The CDR3 has 16 residues. The chain's CDR3 is CASSRPQTGSGLEQYF. Here the CDR3 DNA reads TGTGCCAGCAGCCGCCCACAGACAGGGTCTGGGCTCGAGCAGTACTTC.

The chain employs TRBV10-3 and TRBJ1-1, with 8 positions matching TRBD1. V trimming: 6 bases; J trimming: 5 bases; junction bases outside the gene matches: 8. Per germline, CDR1 ENHRY and CDR2 SYGVKD. CDR3 size: 14 residues. The CDR3 DNA follows: TGTGCCATCAGACAAGTTACAGGGGGGACTGAAGCTTTCTTT. Its protein product is CAIRQVTGGTEAFF.